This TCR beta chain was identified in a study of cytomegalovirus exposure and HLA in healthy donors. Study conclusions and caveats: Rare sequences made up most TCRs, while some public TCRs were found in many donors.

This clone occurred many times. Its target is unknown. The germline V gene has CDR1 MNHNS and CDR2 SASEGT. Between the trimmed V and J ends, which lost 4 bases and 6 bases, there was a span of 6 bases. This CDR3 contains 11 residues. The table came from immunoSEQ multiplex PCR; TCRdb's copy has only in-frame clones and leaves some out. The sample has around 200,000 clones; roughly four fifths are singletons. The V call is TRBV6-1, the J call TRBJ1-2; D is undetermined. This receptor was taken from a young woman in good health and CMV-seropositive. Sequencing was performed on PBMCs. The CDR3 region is CASSVPDGYTF. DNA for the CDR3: TGTGCCAGCAGTGTCCCCGATGGCTACACCTTC.